A selection of T cell receptor beta chains follows, all from one sample in a study of post-analysis software for immune sequencing data. TCRdb analysed the PCR reads with MiXCR anew, one entry per CDR3 protein. This table holds roughly 570,000 distinct CDR3 sequences, around a third found once. Sequencing used blood. Receptors originate from a girl aged 2-17 years with multiple sclerosis. The CDR3 runs from the conserved cysteine through the conserved F or W.

v_call	j_call	cdr3_aa
TRBV5-4	TRBJ2-1	CASSFRQGRNEQFF
TRBV4-1	TRBJ2-1	CAGSPIAGADNEQFF
TRBV6-6	TRBJ1-5	CASSYSREGNSNQPQHF
TRBV6-4	TRBJ2-1	CASSYEPTRHNEQFF
TRBV9	TRBJ2-1	CASSVLKAAGEQFF
TRBV6-2/TRBV6-3	TRBJ2-7	CASRRAVSYEQYF
TRBV10-2	TRBJ2-1	CASSELAGNNEQFF
TRBV29-1	TRBJ2-5	CSSRAGQETQYF
TRBV3-1	TRBJ2-3	CASSQLSSSTDTQYF
TRBV20-1	TRBJ1-2	CSAPVGYTF
TRBV20-1	TRBJ2-3	CSASRTGSTDTQYF
TRBV20-1	TRBJ1-6	CSARGAGKYYNSPLHF
TRBV13	TRBJ2-3	CASRPSSASTDTQYF
TRBV29-1	TRBJ2-3	CSVSVLGADTQYF
TRBV5-1	TRBJ2-5	CASSLDAGADQETQYF